This T cell receptor beta chain was identified during a study of blood T cell repertoires in COVID-19. TCRdb's table, derived via immunoSEQ multiplex PCR, lists solely in-frame clones and lacks some. The data hold 200,000 to 250,000 clones, with 86% observed a single time. Germline lookup yields CDR1 LNHDA and CDR2 SQIVND (reference sequence). V was clipped by 6 bases and J by 5 bases, with 13 bases between them. This CDR3 contains 13 residues. This sequence joins TRBV19 and TRBJ2-5, with a tentative D call TRBD2 (5 bases). This receptor was obtained from a man aged 60 to 69 with acute or convalescent COVID-19. Sample: peripheral blood. In DNA, the CDR3 is TGTGCCAGTAGCGAACGGGGTCTCGAGACCCAGTACTTC. It specifies CASSERGLETQYF.